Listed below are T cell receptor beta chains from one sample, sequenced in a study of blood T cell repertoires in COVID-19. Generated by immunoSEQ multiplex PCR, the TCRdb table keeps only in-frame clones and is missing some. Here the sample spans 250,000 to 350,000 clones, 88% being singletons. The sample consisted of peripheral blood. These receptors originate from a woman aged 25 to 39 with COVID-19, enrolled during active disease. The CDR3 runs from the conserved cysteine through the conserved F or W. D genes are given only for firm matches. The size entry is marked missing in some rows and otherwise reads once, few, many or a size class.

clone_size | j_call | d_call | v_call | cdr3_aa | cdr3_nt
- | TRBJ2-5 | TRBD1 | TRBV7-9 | CASSSIAGQGQETQYF | TGTGCCAGCAGCTCTATTGCGGGACAGGGACAAGAGACCCAGTACTTC
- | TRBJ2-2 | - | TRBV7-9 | CASSLAGARRSTGELFF | TGTGCCAGCAGCTTAGCGGGAGCAAGGAGATCTACCGGGGAGCTGTTTTTT
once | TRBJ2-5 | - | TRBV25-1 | CATTSAGDQETQYF | TGTGCCACCACTTCGGCAGGGGACCAAGAGACCCAGTACTTC
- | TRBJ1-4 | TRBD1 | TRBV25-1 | CASSEQGQGNEKLFF | TGTGCCAGCAGTGAACAGGGACAGGGTAATGAAAAACTGTTTTTT
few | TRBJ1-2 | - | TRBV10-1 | CASSEGQGKGYTF | TGCGCCAGCAGTGAGGGGCAGGGAAAGGGCTACACCTTC
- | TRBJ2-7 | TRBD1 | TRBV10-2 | CASRDRGREQYF | TGCGCCAGCAGGGACAGGGGGCGCGAGCAGTACTTC
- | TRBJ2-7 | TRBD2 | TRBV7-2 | CASSLSGGGSSYEQYF | TGTGCCAGCAGCTTATCTGGCGGGGGGAGCTCCTACGAGCAGTACTTC
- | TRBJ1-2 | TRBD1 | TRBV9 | CASSPQTGSYGYTF | TGTGCCAGCAGCCCTCAGACAGGGAGCTATGGCTACACCTTC
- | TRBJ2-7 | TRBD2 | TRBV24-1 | CATSGASGKSSYEQYF | TGTGCCACCAGTGGGGCTAGCGGGAAGAGCTCCTACGAGCAGTACTTC
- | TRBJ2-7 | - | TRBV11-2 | CASSSNSGQYF | TGTGCCAGCAGCTCCAACTCGGGGCAGTACTTC
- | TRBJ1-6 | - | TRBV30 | CAWSVRRVGNSPLHF | TGTGCCTGGAGTGTACGGAGAGTGGGTAATTCACCCCTCCACTTT
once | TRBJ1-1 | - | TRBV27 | CASSLTGGEAFF | TGTGCCAGCAGTTTAACGGGGGGTGAAGCTTTCTTT
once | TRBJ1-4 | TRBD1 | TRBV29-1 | CSVARRGLQDEKLFF | TGCAGCGTTGCCCGCAGGGGGCTTCAGGATGAAAAACTGTTTTTT
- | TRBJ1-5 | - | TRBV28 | CASSPLVGGGGNQPQHF | TGTGCCAGCAGTCCCCTCGTGGGGGGTGGGGGCAATCAGCCCCAGCATTTT
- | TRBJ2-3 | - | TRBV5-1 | CASSLDEQGRRGDTQYF | TGCGCCAGCAGCCTCGACGAACAGGGTCGCCGTGGAGATACGCAGTATTTT
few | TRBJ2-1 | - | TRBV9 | CASRPDPAGEQFF | TGTGCCAGCAGGCCGGACCCGGCGGGTGAGCAGTTCTTC
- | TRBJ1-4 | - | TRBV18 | CASSPPRPANEKLFF | TGTGCCAGCTCACCACCGCGACCAGCGAATGAAAAACTGTTTTTT
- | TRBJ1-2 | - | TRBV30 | CAWTQGDYGYTF | TGTGCCTGGACACAGGGTGATTATGGCTACACCTTC
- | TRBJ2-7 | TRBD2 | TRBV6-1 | CASIQTSGRKYEQYF | TGTGCCAGCATTCAAACTAGCGGGAGGAAGTACGAGCAGTACTTC
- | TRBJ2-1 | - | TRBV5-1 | CASSSVSSYNEQFF | TGCGCCAGCAGCTCGGTGAGCTCCTACAATGAGCAGTTCTTC
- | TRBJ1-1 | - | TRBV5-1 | CASSPLSPNTEAFF | TGCGCCAGCAGCCCTCTCTCTCCGAACACTGAAGCTTTCTTT
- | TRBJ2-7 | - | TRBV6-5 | CASSRTSQYEQYF | TGTGCCAGCAGTCGCACTAGTCAGTACGAGCAGTACTTC
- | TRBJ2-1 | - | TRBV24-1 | CATRSNEQFF | TGTGCCACCAGGAGCAATGAGCAGTTCTTC
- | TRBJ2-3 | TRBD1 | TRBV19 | CASRPGQGAPTQYF | TGTGCCAGTAGGCCGGGACAGGGGGCCCCTACGCAGTATTTT
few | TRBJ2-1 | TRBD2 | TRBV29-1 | CSVEPSSGIGDEQFF | TGCAGCGTTGAACCATCTAGCGGGATAGGCGATGAGCAGTTCTTC
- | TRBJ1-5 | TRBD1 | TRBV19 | CASSIVGTGGRQPQHF | TGTGCCAGTAGTATAGTCGGGACAGGGGGCAGGCAGCCCCAGCATTTT
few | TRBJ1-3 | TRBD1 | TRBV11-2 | CASSLLDRGSSSGNTIYF | TGTGCCAGCAGCTTACTCGACAGGGGGTCAAGCTCTGGAAACACCATATATTTT
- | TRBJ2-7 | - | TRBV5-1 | CASSLEPGALPSGSSYEQYF | TGCGCCAGCAGCTTGGAACCAGGGGCCCTCCCTAGCGGAAGCTCCTACGAGCAGTACTTC
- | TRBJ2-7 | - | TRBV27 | CASSLGPTYEQYF | TGTGCCAGCAGTTTAGGGCCCACCTACGAGCAGTACTTC
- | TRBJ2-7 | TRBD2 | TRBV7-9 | CASSSQLAGGPREQYF | TGTGCCAGCAGCTCACAACTAGCGGGAGGGCCGAGGGAGCAGTACTTC
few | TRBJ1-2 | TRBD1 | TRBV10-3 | CAISYDRANYGYTF | TGTGCCATCAGTTATGACAGGGCTAACTATGGCTACACCTTC
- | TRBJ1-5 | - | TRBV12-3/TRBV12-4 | CASSYINQPQHF | TGTGCCAGCAGTTACATCAATCAGCCCCAGCATTTT
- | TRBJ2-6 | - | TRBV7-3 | CASPLSWRPVGGGANVLTF | TGTGCCAGCCCCCTATCTTGGCGGCCAGTGGGAGGCGGGGCCAACGTCCTGACTTTC
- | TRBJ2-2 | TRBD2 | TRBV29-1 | CSVALTSGTVGELFF | TGCAGCGTTGCCCTGACTAGCGGGACGGTCGGGGAGCTGTTTTTT
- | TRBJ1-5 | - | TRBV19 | CASSIVAGGNQPQHF | TGTGCCAGTAGTATCGTCGCGGGAGGGAATCAGCCCCAGCATTTT
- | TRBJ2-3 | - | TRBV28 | CASSFHRGSTDTQYF | TGTGCCAGCAGTTTTCATCGGGGGAGCACAGATACGCAGTATTTT
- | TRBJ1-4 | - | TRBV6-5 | CASSYGVQRNEKLFF | TGTGCCAGCAGTTACGGCGTACAGAGAAATGAAAAACTGTTTTTT
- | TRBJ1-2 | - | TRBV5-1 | CASSLAGSYGYTF | TGCGCCAGCAGCTTGGCGGGATCCTATGGCTACACCTTC
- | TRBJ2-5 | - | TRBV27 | CASAGNSQETQYF | TGTGCCAGCGCGGGGAACTCCCAAGAGACCCAGTACTTC
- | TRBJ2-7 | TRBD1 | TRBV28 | CASSEHRGAYEQYF | TGTGCCAGCAGTGAACACAGGGGGGCCTACGAGCAGTACTTC
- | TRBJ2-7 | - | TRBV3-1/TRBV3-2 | CASSQGTVGGEQYF | TGTGCCAGCAGCCAAGGGACAGTGGGTGGGGAGCAGTACTTC
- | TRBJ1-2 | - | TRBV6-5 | CASRAGSGYTF | TGTGCCAGCCGGGCAGGGTCAGGCTACACCTTC
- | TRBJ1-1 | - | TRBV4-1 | CASSIEGRRGNTEAFF | TGCGCCAGCAGCATAGAGGGCAGGCGGGGAAACACTGAAGCTTTCTTT
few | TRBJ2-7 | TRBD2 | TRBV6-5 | CASSLAGAYEQYF | TGTGCCAGCAGCTTAGCGGGAGCCTACGAGCAGTACTTC
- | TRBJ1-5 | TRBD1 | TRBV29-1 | CSVAGQVNQPQHF | TGCAGCGTTGCGGGACAGGTAAATCAGCCCCAGCATTTT
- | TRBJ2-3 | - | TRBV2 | CASSGGLASYTDTQYF | TGTGCCAGCAGTGGGGGCTTAGCTTCTTACACAGATACGCAGTATTTT
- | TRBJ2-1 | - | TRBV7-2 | CASSLGEEVSYQYEQFF | TGTGCCAGCAGCTTAGGGGAGGAGGTGAGCTATCAATATGAGCAGTTCTTC
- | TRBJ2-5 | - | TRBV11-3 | CASSLKGTVVFVLTQYF | TGTGCCAGCAGCTTAAAGGGGACTGTTGTGTTCGTCTTGACCCAGTACTTC
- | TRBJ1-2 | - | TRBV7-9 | CASSLDGRNYGYTF | TGTGCCAGCAGCTTAGACGGCAGGAACTATGGCTACACCTTC
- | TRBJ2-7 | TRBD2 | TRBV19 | CASSKLAGGYEQYF | TGTGCCAGTAGTAAGTTAGCGGGAGGTTACGAGCAGTACTTC